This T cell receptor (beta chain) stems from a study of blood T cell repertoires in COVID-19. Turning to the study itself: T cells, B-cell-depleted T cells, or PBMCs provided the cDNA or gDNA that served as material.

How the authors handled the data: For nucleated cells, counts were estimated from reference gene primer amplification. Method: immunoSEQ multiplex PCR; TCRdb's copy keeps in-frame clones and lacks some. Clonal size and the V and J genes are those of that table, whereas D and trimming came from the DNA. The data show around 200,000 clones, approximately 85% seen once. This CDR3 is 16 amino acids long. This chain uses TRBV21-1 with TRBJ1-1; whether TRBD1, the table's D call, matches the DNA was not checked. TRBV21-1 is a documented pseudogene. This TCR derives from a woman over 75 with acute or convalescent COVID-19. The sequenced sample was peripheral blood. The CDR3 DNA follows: TGTGCCAGCAGCCTAGAAGGTGGGGAAGGGGACACTGAAGCTTTCTTT. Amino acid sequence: CASSLEGGEGDTEAFF.